This TCR beta chain came from a study of T cell clonality in common variable immunodeficiency. The CDR3 extends over 15 amino acids. The J segment lost 0 bases and the V segment lost 0 bases, leaving 4 bases of the junction unmatched. Germline CDR1 is DFQATT and CDR2 is SNEGSKA (reference sequence). Method: immunoSEQ multiplex PCR; TCRdb's copy keeps in-frame clones and lacks some. There are about 59,000 clones in the sample, none observed a single time. Study results and limitations: TCRbeta clonality was increased in CVID versus healthy controls. Compared with controls, CVID subjects had fewer shared TCRbeta clones.

At least ten counts were recorded for this clone. The target antigen is unknown. The CDR3 end is not reached by the read, which stops 3 residues before it; the germline J gene fills it in. This chain connects TRBV20-1 to TRBJ1-2, with 7 bases identical to TRBD1. Input material: peripheral blood mononuclear cells. This receptor was obtained from a person aged 18-69 years in good health. CDR3 DNA, as far as it was read: TGCAGTGCTAGAGATCCGACAGGGACTAACTATGGC. Protein: CSARDPTGTNYG. In full, the CDR3 is CSARDPTGTNYGYTF.